This TCR beta chain is from a study of blood T cell repertoires in COVID-19. Germline loops: CDR1 SGDLS, CDR2 YYNGEE. Trimming stripped 2 bases from V and 0 bases from J, with 11 bases between. This CDR3 has 15 amino acids. Some clones are missing from TCRdb's copy, which holds only in-frame ones; the method was immunoSEQ multiplex PCR. The sample contains about 290,000 clones, about 89% of which appear only once. Material for sequencing was peripheral blood. This sequence was found in a man aged 40-50 years with acute or convalescent COVID-19. The rearrangement links TRBV9 to TRBJ1-2; D not resolved. CDR3 loop: CASSVSQPTNYGYTF. The CDR3 DNA is TGTGCCAGCAGCGTGAGCCAACCAACTAACTATGGCTACACCTTC.